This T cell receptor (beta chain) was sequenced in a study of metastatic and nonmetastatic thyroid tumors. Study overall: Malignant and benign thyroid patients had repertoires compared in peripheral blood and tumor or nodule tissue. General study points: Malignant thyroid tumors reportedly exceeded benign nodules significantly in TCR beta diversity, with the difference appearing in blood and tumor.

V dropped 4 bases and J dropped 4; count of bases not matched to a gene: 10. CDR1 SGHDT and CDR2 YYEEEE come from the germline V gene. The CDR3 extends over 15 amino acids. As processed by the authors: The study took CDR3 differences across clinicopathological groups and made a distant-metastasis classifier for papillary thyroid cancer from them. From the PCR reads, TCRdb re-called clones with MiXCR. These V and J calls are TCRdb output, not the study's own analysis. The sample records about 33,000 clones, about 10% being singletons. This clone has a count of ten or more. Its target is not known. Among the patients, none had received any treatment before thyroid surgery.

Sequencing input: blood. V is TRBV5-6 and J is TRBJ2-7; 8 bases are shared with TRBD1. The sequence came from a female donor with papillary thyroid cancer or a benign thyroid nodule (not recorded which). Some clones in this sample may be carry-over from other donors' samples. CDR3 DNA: TGTGCCAGCAGCGAGGATGACAGGGGACGTTACGAGCAGTACTTC. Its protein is CASSEDDRGRYEQYF.